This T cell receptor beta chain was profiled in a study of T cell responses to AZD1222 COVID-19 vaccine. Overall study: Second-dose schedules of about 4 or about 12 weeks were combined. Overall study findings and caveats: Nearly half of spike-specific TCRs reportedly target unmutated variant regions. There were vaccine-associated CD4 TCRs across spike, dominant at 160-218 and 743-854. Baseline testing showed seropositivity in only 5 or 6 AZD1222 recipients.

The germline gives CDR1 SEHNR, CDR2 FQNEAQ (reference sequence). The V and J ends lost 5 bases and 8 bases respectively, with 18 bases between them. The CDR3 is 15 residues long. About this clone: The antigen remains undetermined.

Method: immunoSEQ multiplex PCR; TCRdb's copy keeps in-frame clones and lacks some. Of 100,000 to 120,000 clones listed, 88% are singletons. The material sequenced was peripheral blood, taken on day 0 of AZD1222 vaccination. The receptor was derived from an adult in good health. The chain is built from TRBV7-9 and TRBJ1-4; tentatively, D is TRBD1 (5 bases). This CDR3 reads CASSPSQDIEEKLFF. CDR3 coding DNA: TGTGCCAGCAGCCCCAGTCAGGACATAGAAGAAAAACTGTTTTTT.